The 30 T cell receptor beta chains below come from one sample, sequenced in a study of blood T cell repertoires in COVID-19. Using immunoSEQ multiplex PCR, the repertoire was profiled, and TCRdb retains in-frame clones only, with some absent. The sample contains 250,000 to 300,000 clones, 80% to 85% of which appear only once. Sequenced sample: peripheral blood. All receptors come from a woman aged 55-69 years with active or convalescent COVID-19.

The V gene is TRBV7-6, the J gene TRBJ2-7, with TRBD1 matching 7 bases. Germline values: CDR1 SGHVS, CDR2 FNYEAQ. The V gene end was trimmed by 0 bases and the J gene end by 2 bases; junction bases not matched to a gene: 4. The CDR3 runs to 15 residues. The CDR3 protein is CASSLAAGGTYEQYF. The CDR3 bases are TGTGCCAGCAGCTTAGCCGCAGGGGGAACCTACGAGCAGTACTTC.

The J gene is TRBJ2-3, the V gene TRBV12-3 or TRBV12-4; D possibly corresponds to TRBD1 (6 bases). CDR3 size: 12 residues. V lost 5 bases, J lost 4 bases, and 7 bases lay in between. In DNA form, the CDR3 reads TGTGCCAGCAGTCCAGGGGCAGATACGCAGTATTTT. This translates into CASSPGADTQYF.

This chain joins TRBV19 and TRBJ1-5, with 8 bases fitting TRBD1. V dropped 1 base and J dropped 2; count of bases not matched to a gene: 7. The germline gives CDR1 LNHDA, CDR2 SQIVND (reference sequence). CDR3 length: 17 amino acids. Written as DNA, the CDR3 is TGTGCCAGTAGTATAGGGCAGGGGGCCCCCGGCAATCAGCCCCAGCATTTT. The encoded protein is CASSIGQGAPGNQPQHF.

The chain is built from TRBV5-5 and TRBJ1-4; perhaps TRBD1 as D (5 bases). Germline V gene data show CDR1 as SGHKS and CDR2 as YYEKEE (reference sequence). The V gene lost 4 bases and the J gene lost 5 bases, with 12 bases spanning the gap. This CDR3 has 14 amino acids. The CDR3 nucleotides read TGTGCCAGCAGCCTTAGCGGGGGGAATGAAAAACTGTTTTTT. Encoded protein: CASSLSGGNEKLFF.

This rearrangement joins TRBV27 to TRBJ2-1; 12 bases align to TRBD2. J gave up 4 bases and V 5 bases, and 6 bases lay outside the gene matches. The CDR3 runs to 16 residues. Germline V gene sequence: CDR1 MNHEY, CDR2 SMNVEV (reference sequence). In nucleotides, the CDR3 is TGTGCCAGCAGTCCCTGGACTAGCGGGAAATACAATGAGCAGTTCTTC. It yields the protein CASSPWTSGKYNEQFF.

CDR3 loop: CATSRVRDRPSTDTQYF. The CDR3 bases are TGTGCCACCAGCAGAGTACGGGACAGGCCTAGCACAGATACGCAGTATTTT. This chain joins TRBV15 and TRBJ2-3; TRBD1 matches 8 bases. Germline CDR1 LNHNV, CDR2 YYDKDF (reference sequence). This CDR3 region has 17 residues. With 1 base clipped from V and 0 bases from J, the junction kept 6 bases outside the gene matches.

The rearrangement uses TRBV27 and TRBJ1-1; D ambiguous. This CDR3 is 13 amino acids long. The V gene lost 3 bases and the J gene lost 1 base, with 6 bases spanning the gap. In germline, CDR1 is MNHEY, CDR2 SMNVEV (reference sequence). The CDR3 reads CASSFRGNTEAFF. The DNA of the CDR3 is TGTGCCAGCAGTTTCAGAGGGAACACTGAAGCTTTCTTT.

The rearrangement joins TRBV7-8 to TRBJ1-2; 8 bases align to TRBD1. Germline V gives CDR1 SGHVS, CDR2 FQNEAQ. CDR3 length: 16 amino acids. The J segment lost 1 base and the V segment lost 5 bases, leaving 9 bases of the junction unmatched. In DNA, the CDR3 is TGTGCCAGCAGCCGGCGACAGGGGTACGATAACTATGGCTACACCTTC. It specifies CASSRRQGYDNYGYTF.

For the CDR3, the DNA is TGCAGCGTTGGTCGAGCGGGGGGGCCTAATGAGCAGTTCTTC. This sequence encodes CSVGRAGGPNEQFF. The chain has TRBV29-1 and TRBJ2-1; 10 positions agree with TRBD2. Unmatched junction bases numbered 7, after V lost 4 bases and J lost 7 bases. Looked up from germline, CDR1 is SQVTM and CDR2 is ANQGSEA. The CDR3 extends over 14 amino acids.

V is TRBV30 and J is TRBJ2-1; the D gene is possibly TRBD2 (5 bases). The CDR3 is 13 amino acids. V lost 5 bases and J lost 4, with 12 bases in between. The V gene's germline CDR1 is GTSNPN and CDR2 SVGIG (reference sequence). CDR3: CAWGRTGYNEQFF. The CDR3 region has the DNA TGTGCCTGGGGTAGGACTGGGTACAATGAGCAGTTCTTC.

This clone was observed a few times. DNA for the CDR3: TGTGCCAGCAGCTCCTCCAGGGGAGACTATGGCTACACCTTC. Translation: CASSSSRGDYGYTF. The rearrangement joins TRBV11-2 to TRBJ1-2, with a tentative D call TRBD1 (6 bases). Trimming removed 4 bases from V and 3 bases from J, with 12 bases in between. The length of the CDR3 is 14 residues. Germline CDR1 SGHAT, CDR2 FQNNGV.

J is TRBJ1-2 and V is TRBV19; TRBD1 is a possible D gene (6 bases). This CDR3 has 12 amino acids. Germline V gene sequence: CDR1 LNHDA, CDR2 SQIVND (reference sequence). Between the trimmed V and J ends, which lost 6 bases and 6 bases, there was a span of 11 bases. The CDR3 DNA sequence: TGTGCCAGTAGGCGACAGGTCCATGGCTACACCTTC. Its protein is CASRRQVHGYTF.

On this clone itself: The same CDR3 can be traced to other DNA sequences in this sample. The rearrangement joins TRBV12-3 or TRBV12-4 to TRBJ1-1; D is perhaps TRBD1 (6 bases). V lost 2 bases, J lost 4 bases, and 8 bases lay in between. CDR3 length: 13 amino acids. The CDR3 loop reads CASSLSRGTEAFF. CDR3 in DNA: TGTGCCAGCAGTTTATCCAGGGGCACTGAAGCTTTCTTT.

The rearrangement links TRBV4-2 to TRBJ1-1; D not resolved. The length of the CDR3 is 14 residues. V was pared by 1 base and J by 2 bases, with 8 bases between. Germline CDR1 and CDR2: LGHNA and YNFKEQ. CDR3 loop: CASSQVSPNTEAFF. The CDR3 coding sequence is TGTGCCAGCAGCCAAGTTTCCCCTAACACTGAAGCTTTCTTT.

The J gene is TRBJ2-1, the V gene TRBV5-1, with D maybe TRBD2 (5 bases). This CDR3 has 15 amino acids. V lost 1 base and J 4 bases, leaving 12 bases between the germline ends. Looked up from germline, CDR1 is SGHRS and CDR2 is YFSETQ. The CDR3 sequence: CASSLSGDYYNEQFF. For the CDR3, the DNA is TGCGCCAGCAGCTTGAGTGGAGACTATTACAATGAGCAGTTCTTC. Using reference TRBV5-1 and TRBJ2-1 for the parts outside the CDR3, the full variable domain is KAGVTQTPRYLIKTRGQQVTLSCSPISGHRSVSWYQQTPGQGLQFLFEYFSETQRNKGNFPGRFSGRQFSNSRSEMNVSTLELGDSALYLCASSLSGDYYNEQFFGPGTRLTVL.

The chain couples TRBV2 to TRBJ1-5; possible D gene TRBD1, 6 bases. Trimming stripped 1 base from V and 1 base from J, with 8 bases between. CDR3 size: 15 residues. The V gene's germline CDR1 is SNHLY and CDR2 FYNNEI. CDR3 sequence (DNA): TGTGCCAGCAGTGAAGGCCAGGGGAGCAATCAGCCCCAGCATTTT. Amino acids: CASSEGQGSNQPQHF.

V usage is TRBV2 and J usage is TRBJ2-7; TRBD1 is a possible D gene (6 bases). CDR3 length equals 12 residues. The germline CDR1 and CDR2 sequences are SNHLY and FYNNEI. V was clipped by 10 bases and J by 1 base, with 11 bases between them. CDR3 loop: CATQGMSYEQYF. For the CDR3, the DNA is TGTGCCACCCAGGGGATGTCCTACGAGCAGTACTTC.

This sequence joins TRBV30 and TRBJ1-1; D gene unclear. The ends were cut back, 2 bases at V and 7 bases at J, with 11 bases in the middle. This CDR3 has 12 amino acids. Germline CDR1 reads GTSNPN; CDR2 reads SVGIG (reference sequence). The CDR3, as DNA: TGTGCCTGGAGTTCACAGCTTCATGAAGCTTTCTTT. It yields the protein CAWSSQLHEAFF.

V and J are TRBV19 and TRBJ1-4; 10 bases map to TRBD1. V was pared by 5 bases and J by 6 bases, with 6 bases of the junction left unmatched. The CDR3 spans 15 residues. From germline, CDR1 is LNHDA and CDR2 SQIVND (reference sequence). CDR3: CASSPETGGDEKLFF. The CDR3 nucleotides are TGTGCCAGTAGTCCAGAGACAGGGGGCGATGAAAAACTGTTTTTT.

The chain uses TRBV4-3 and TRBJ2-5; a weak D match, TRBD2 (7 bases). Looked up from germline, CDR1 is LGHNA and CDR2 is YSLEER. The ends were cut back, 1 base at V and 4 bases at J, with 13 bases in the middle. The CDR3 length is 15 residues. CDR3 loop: CASSQGAGALETQYF. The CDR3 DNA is TGCGCCAGCAGCCAAGGGGCGGGGGCCCTAGAGACCCAGTACTTC.

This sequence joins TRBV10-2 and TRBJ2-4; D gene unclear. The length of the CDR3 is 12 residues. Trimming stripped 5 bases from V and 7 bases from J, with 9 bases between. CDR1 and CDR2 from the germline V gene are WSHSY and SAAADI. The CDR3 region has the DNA TGCGCCAGCAGTAGTAGCACTAACATTCAGTACTTC. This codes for CASSSSTNIQYF.

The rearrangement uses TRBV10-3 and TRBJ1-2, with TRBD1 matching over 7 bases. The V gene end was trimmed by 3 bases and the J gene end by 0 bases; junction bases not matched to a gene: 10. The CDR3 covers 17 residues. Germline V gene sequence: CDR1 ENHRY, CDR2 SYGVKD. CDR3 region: CAISDRQGALTNYGYTF. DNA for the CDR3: TGTGCCATCAGTGACCGACAGGGAGCCCTCACTAACTATGGCTACACCTTC.

CDR3 region: CASSPWGAGGKNIQYF. The CDR3 DNA sequence: TGTGCCAGCAGCCCCTGGGGAGCGGGGGGTAAAAACATTCAGTACTTC. This sequence joins TRBV7-6 and TRBJ2-4; 9 bases map to TRBD2. The CDR3 has 16 amino acids. Germline V gene sequence: CDR1 SGHVS, CDR2 FNYEAQ. V trimming: 5 bases; J trimming: 4 bases; junction bases outside the gene matches: 9.

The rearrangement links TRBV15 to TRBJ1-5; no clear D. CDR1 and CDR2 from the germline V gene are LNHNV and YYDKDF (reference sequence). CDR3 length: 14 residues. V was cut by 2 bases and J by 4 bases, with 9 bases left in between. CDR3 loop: CATSRLLGNQPQHF. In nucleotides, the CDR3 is TGTGCCACCAGCAGATTACTAGGGAATCAGCCCCAGCATTTT.

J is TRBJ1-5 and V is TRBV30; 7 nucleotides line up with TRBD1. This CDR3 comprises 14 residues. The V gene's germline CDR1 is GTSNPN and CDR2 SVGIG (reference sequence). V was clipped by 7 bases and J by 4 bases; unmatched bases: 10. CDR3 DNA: TGTGCCTATTCCCGGGACAGACAAAATCAGCCCCAGCATTTT. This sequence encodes CAYSRDRQNQPQHF.

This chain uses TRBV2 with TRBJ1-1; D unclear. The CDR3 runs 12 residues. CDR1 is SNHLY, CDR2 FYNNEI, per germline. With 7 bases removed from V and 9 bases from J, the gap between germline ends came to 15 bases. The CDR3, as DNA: TGTGCCAGCATCGGTGGGAGGGCTCAAGCTTTCTTT. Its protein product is CASIGGRAQAFF.

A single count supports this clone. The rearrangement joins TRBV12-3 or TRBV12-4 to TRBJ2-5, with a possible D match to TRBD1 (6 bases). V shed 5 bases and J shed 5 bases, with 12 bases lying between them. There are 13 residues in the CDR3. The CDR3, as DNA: TGTGCCAGCAGTAACGACAGGAGGGAGACCCAGTACTTC. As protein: CASSNDRRETQYF.

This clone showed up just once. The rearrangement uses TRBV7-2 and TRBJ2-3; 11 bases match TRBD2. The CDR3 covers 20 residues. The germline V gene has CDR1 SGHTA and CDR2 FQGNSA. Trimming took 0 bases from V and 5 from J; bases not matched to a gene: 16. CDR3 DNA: TGTGCCAGCAGCTTAGCCCATGGACTAGCGGGTACCGTTGCTGGAGATACGCAGTATTTT. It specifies CASSLAHGLAGTVAGDTQYF.

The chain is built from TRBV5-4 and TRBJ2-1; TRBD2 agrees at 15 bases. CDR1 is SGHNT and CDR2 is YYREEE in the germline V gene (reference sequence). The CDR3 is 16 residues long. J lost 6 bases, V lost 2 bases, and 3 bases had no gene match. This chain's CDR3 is CASSFGLAGGRNEQFF. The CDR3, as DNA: TGTGCCAGCAGCTTCGGACTAGCGGGGGGGCGCAATGAGCAGTTCTTC. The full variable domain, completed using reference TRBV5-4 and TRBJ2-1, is ETGVTQSPTHLIKTRGQQVTLRCSSQSGHNTVSWYQQALGQGPQFIFQYYREEENGRGNFPPRFSGLQFPNYSSELNVNALELDDSALYLCASSFGLAGGRNEQFFGPGTRLTVL.

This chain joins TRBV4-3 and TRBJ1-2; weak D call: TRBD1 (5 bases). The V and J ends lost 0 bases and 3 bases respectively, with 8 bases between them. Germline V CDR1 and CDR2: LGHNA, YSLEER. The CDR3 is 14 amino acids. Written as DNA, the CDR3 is TGCGCCAGCAGCCAAGATCGACAGTACTATGGCTACACCTTC. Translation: CASSQDRQYYGYTF.